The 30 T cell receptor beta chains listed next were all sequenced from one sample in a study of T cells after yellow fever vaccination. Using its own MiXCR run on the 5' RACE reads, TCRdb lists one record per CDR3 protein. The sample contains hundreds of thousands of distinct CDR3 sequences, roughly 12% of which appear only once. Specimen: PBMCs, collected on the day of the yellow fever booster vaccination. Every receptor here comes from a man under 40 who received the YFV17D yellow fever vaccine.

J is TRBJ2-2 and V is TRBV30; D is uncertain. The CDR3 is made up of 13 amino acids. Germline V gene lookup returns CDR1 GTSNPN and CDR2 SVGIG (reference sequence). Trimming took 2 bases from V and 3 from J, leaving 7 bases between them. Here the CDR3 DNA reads TGTGCCTGGAGTTCAATCGACACCGGGGAGCTGTTTTTT. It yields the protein CAWSSIDTGELFF.

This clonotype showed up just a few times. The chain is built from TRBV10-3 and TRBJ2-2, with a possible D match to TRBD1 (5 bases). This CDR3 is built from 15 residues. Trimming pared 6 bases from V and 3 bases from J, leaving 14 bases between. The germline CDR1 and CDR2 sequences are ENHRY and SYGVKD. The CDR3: CAIRGATGDTGELFF. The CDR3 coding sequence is TGTGCCATCAGAGGGGCTACAGGCGACACCGGGGAGCTGTTTTTT.

The CDR3: CASSYQGESYEQYF. In DNA, the CDR3 is TGCGCCAGCAGCTATCAGGGAGAATCCTACGAGCAGTACTTC. The chain is built from TRBV5-1 and TRBJ2-7; possibly TRBD1 or TRBD2 for D (5 bases each). V shed 3 bases and J shed 1 base, with 11 bases lying between them. Germline CDR1 SGHRS, CDR2 YFSETQ. CDR3 size: 14 residues. Full variable domain (missing parts from reference TRBV5-1 and TRBJ2-7): KAGVTQTPRYLIKTRGQQVTLSCSPISGHRSVSWYQQTPGQGLQFLFEYFSETQRNKGNFPGRFSGRQFSNSRSEMNVSTLELGDSALYLCASSYQGESYEQYFGPGTRLTVT.

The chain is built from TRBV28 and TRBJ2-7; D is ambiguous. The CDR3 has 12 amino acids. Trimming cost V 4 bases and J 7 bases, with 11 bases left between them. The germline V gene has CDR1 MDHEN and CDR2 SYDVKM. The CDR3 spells CASSSLDGEQYF. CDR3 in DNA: TGTGCCAGCAGTTCTCTCGATGGAGAGCAGTACTTC.

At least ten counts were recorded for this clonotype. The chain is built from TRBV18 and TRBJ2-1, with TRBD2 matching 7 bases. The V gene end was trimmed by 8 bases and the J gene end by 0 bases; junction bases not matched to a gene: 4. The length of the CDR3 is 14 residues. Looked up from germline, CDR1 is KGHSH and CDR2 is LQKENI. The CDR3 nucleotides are TGTGCCAGCGCCGGGGGGAGCTCCTACAATGAGCAGTTCTTC. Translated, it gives CASAGGSSYNEQFF.

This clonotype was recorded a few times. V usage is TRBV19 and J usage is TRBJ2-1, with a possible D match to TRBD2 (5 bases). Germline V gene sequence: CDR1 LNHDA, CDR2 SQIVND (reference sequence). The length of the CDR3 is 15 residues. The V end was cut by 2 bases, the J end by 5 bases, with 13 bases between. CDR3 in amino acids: CASSINRRGHNEQFF. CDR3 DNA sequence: TGTGCCAGTAGTATAAATCGTCGGGGTCACAATGAGCAGTTCTTC.

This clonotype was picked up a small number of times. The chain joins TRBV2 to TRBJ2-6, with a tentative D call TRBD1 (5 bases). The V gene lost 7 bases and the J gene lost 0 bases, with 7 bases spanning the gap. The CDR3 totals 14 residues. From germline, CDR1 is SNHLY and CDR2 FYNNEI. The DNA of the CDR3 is TGTGCCAGCAACAGGTTCTCTGGGGCCAACGTCCTGACTTTC. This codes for CASNRFSGANVLTF.

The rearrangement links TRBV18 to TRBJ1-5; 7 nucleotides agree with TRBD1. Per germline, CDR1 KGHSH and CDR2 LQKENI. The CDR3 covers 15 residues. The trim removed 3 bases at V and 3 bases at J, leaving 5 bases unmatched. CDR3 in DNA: TGTGCCAGCTCACCCCGGGACAGAGTCAATCAGCCCCAGCATTTT. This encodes CASSPRDRVNQPQHF.

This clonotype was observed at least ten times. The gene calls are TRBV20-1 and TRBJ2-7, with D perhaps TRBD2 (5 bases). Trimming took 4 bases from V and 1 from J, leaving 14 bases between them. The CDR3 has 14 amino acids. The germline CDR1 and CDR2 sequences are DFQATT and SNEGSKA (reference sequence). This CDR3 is CSATLAGPSYEQYF. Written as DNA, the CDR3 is TGCAGTGCTACTCTCGCGGGCCCATCCTACGAGCAGTACTTC.

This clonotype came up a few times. CDR3 sequence: CASRVGRENEQFF. The CDR3 nucleotides read TGTGCCAGCAGGGTCGGGAGGGAAAATGAGCAGTTCTTC. The genes are TRBV3-1 and TRBJ2-1, with TRBD2 identical over 8 bases. V lost 6 bases, J lost 7 bases, and 5 bases stayed unmatched. Germline values: CDR1 LGHDT, CDR2 YNNKEL (reference sequence). The CDR3 has 13 amino acids.

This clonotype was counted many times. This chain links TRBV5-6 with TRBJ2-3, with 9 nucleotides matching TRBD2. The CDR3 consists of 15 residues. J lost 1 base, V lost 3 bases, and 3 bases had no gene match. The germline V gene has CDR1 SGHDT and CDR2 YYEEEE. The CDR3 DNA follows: TGTGCCAGCAGCTCCCTAGCGGGACGCACAGATACGCAGTATTTT. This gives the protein CASSSLAGRTDTQYF.

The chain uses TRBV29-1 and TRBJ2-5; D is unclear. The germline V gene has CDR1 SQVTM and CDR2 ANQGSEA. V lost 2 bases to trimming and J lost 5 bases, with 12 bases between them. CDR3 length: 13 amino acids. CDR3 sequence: CSVESPGWETQYF. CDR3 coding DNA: TGCAGCGTTGAATCCCCAGGCTGGGAGACCCAGTACTTC.

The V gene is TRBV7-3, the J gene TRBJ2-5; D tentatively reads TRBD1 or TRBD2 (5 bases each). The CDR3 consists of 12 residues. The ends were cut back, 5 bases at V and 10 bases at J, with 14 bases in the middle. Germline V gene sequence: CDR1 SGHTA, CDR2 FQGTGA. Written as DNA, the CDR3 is TGTGCCAGCAGCCCCCCTGGGGGTGGCCAGTACTTC. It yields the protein CASSPPGGGQYF.

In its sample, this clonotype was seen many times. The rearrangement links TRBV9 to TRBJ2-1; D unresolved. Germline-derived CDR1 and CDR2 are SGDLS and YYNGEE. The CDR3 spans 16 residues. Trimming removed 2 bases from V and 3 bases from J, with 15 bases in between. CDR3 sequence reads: CASSVGEIDRYNEQFF. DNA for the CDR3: TGTGCCAGCAGCGTGGGCGAGATCGACCGCTACAATGAGCAGTTCTTC. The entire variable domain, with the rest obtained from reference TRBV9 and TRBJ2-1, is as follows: DSGVTQTPKHLITATGQRVTLRCSPRSGDLSVYWYQQSLDQGLQFLIQYYNGEERAKGNILERFSAQQFPDLHSELNLSSLELGDSALYFCASSVGEIDRYNEQFFGPGTRLTVL.

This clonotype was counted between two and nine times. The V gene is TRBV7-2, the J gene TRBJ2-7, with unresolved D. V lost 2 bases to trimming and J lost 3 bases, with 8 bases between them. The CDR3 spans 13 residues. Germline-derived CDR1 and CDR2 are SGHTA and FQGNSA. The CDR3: CASSLKVNYEQYF. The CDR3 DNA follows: TGTGCCAGCAGCTTAAAGGTGAACTACGAGCAGTACTTC.

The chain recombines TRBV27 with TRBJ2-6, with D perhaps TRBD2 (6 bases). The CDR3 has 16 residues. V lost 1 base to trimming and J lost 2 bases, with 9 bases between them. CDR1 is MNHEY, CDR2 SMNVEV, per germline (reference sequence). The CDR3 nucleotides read TGTGCCAGCAGTTTATTCGGGGGAGCTGGGGCCAACGTCCTGACTTTC. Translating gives CASSLFGGAGANVLTF.

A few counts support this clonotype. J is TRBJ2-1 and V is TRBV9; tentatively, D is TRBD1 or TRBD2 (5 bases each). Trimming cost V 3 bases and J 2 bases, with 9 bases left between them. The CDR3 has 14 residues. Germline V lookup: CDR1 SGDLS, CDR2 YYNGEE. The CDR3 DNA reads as TGTGCCAGCAGCGACGGGACCACCTACAATGAGCAGTTCTTC. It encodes CASSDGTTYNEQFF.

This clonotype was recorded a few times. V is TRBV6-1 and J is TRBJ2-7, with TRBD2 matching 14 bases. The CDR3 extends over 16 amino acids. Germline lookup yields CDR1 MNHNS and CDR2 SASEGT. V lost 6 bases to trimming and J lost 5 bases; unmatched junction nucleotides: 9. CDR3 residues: CASRSPGLAGVNEQYF. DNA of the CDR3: TGTGCCAGCAGATCCCCGGGACTAGCGGGAGTCAACGAGCAGTACTTC.

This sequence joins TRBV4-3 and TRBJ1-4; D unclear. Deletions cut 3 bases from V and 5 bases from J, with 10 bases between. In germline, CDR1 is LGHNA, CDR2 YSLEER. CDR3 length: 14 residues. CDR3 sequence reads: CASSQAKGNEKLFF. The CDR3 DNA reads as TGCGCCAGCAGCCAGGCAAAGGGAAATGAAAAACTGTTTTTT.

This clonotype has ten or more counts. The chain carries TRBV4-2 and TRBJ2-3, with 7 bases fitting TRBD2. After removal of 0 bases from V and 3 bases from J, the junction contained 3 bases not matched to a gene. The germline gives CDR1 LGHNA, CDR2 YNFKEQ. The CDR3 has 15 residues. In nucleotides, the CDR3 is TGTGCCAGCAGCCAAGATCGACTAGCAACAGATACGCAGTATTTT. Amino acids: CASSQDRLATDTQYF.

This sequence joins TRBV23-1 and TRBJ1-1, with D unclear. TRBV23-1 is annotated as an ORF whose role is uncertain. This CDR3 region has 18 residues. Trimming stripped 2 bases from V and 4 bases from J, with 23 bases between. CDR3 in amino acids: CASSQTPPIVRGVTEAFF. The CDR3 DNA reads TGCGCCAGCAGTCAAACCCCCCCTATAGTCCGAGGTGTCACTGAAGCTTTCTTT.

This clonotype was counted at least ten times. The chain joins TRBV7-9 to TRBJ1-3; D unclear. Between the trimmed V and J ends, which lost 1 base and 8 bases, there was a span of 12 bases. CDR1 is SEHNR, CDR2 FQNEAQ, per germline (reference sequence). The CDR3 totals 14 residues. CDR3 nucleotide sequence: TGTGCCAGCAGCTTAGGAGCCGCCGAAGACACCATATATTTT. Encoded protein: CASSLGAAEDTIYF.

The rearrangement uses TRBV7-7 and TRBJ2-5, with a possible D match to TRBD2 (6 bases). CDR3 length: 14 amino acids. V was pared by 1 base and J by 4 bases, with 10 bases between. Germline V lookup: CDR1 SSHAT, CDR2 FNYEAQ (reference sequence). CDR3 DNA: TGTGCCAGCAGCTTAGTCGGAGGGCGAGAGACCCAGTACTTC. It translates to CASSLVGGRETQYF.

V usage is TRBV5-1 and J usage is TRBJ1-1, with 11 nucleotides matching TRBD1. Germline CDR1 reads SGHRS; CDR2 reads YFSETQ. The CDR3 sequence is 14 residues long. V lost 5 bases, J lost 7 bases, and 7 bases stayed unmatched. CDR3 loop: CASRNGQGAFEAFF. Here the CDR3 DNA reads TGCGCCAGCAGAAACGGACAGGGGGCTTTTGAAGCTTTCTTT.

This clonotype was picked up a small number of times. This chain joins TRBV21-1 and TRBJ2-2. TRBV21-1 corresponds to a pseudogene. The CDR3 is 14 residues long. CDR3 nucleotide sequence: TGTGCCAGCAGCAAAGGATGGAGTGCTGGGGAGCTGTTTTTT. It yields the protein CASSKGWSAGELFF.

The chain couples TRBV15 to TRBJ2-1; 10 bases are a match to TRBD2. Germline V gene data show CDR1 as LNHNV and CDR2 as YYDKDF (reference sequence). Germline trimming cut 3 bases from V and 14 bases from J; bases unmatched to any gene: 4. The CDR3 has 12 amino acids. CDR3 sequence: CATSRQSGREFF. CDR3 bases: TGTGCCACCAGCAGGCAAAGCGGGAGGGAGTTCTTC.

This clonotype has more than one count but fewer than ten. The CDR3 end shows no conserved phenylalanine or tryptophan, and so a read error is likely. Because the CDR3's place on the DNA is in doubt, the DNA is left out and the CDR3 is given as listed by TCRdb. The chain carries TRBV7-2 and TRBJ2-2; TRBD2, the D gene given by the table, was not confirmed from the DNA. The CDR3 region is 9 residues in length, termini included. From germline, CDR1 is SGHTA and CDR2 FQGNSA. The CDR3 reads CASSSEGTI.

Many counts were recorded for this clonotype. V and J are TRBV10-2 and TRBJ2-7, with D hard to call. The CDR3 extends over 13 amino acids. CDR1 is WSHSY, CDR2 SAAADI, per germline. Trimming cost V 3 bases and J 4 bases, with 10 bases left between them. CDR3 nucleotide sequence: TGCGCCAGCAGTGAACAGCGAACATACGAGCAGTACTTC. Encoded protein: CASSEQRTYEQYF.

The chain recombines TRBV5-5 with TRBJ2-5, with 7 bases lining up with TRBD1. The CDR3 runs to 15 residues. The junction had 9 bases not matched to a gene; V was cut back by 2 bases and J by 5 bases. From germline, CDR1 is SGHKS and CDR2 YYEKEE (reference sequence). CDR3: CASSFWTGAAETQYF. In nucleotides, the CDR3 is TGTGCCAGCAGCTTCTGGACAGGAGCCGCGGAGACCCAGTACTTC.

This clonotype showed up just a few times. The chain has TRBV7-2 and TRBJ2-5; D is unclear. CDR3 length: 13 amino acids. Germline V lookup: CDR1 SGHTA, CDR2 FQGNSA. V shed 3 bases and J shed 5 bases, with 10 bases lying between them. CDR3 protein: CASSFYRRETQYF. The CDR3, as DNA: TGTGCCAGCAGCTTTTACCGACGTGAGACCCAGTACTTC. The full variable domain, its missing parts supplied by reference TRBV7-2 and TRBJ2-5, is GAGVSQSPSNKVTEKGKDVELRCDPISGHTALYWYRQSLGQGLEFLIYFQGNSAPDKSGLPSDRFSAERTGGSVSTLTIQRTQQEDSAVYLCASSFYRRETQYFGPGTRLLVL.